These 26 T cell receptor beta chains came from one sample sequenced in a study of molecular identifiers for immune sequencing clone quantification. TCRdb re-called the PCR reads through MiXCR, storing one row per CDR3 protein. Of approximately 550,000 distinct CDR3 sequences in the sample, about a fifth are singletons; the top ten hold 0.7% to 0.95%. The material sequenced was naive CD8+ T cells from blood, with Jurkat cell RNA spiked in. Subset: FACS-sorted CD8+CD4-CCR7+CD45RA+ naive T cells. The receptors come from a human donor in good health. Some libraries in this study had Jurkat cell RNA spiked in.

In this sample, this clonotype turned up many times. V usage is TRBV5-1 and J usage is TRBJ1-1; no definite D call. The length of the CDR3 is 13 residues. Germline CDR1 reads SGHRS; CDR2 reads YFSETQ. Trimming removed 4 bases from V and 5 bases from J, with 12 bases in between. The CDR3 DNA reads TGCGCCAGCAGCCCAGATGGGATTACTGAAGCTTTCTTT. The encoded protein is CASSPDGITEAFF.

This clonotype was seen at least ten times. The CDR3 here is CSADPGHGAEQYF. The CDR3 bases are TGCAGCGCAGATCCGGGACATGGTGCCGAGCAGTACTTC. The chain carries TRBV29-1 and TRBJ2-7, with D possibly TRBD1 on 6 matching bases. CDR1 is SQVTM, CDR2 ANQGSEA, per germline. V gave up 7 bases and J gave up 6 bases, with 19 bases separating them. The CDR3 consists of 13 residues.

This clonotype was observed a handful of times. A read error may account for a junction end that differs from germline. The CDR3 loop is CSARDQHEPHSCNEQFF. The CDR3 DNA follows: TGCAGTGCTAGAGATCAACACGAGCCTCATTCCTGCAATGAGCAGTTCTTC. J is TRBJ2-1 and V is TRBV20-1; D ambiguous. This CDR3 has 17 amino acids. Looked up from germline, CDR1 is DFQATT and CDR2 is SNEGSKA (reference sequence).

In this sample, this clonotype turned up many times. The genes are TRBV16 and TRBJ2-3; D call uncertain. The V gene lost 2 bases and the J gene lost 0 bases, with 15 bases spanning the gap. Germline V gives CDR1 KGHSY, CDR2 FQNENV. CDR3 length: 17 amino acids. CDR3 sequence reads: CASSQGVADLSTDTQYF. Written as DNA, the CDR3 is TGTGCCAGCAGCCAAGGCGTCGCAGACCTTAGCACAGATACGCAGTATTTT.

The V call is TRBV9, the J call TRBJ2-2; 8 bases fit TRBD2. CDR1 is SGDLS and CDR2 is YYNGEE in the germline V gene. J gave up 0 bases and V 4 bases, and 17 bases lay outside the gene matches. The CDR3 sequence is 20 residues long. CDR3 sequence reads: CASSPKTLFSGESNTGELFF. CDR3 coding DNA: TGTGCCAGCAGCCCAAAGACCCTTTTTAGCGGGGAGTCGAACACCGGGGAGCTGTTTTTT.

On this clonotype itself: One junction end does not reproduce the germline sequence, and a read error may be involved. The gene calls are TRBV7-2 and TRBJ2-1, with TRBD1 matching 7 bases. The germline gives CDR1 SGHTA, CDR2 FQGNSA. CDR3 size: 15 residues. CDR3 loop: CASSFGTARTNERFF. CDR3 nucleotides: TGTGCCAGCAGCTTTGGGACAGCAAGAACCAATGAGCGGTTCTTC.

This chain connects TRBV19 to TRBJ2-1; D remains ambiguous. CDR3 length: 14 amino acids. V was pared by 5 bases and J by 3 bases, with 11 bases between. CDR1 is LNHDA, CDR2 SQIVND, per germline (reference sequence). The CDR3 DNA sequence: TGTGCCAGTAGTCCAAGGGTCGTCTACAATGAGCAGTTCTTC. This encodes CASSPRVVYNEQFF. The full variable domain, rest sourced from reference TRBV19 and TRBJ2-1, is DGGITQSPKYLFRKEGQNVTLSCEQNLNHDAMYWYRQDPGQGLRLIYYSQIVNDFQKGDIAEGYSVSREKKESFPLTVTSAQKNPTAFYLCASSPRVVYNEQFFGPGTRLTVL.

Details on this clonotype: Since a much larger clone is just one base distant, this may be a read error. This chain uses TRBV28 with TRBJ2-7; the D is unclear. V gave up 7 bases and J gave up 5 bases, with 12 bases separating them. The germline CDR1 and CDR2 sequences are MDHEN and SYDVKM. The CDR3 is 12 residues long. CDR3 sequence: CASNPPKHEQYF. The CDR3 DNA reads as TGTGCCAGCAATCCTCCCAAGCACGAGCAGTACTTC.

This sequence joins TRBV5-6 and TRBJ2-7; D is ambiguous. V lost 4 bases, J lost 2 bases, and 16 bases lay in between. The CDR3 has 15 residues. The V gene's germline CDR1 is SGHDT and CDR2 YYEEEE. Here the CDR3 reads CASSLGRGTPYEQYF. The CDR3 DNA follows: TGTGCCAGCAGCCTGGGCCGAGGAACTCCCTACGAGCAGTACTTC. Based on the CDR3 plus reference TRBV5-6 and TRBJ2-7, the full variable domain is DAGVTQSPTHLIKTRGQQVTLRCSPKSGHDTVSWYQQALGQGPQFIFQYYEEEERQRGNFPDRFSGHQFPNYSSELNVNALLLGDSALYLCASSLGRGTPYEQYFGPGTRLTVT.

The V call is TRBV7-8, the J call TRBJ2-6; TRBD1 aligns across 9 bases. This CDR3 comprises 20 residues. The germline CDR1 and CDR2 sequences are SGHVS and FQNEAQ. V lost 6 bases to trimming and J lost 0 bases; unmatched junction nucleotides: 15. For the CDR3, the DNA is TGTGCCAGCAGTACCGGGACAGGGTCGTTCTTAGGCTCTGGGGCCAACGTCCTGACTTTC. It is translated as CASSTGTGSFLGSGANVLTF.

CDR3 sequence reads: CASSLGGAHEQYF. The DNA of the CDR3 is TGCGCCAGCAGCTTGGGCGGGGCCCACGAGCAGTACTTC. The rearrangement joins TRBV5-1 to TRBJ2-7, with TRBD2 as a possible D gene (6 bases). The germline CDR1 and CDR2 sequences are SGHRS and YFSETQ. The V end lost 0 bases, the J end lost 5 bases, and 9 bases lay between the germline ends. The CDR3 has 13 amino acids.

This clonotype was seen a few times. CDR3 DNA sequence: TGTGCCAGCAGCGTAGGAGTACTGGGGGAATCTGGGGCCAACGTCCTGACTTTC. Its protein product is CASSVGVLGESGANVLTF. This chain links TRBV9 with TRBJ2-6; perhaps D is TRBD1 or TRBD2 (5 bases each). Trimming shortened V by 0 bases and J by 1 base, and 14 bases separated the two germline ends. The germline gives CDR1 SGDLS, CDR2 YYNGEE. The CDR3 totals 18 residues.

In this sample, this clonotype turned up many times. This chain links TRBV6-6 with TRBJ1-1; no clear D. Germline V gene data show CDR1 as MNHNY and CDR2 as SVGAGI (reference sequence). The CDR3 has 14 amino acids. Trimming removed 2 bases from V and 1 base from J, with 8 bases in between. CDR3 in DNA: TGTGCCAGCAGTTACGCGGATCAGAACACTGAAGCTTTCTTT. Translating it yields CASSYADQNTEAFF.

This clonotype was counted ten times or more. CDR3 sequence reads: CASSLEERYEQYF. CDR3 DNA sequence: TGTGCCAGCAGCTTGGAGGAGCGCTACGAGCAGTACTTC. The chain recombines TRBV7-6 with TRBJ2-7; D might be TRBD2 (5 bases). This CDR3 region has 13 residues. The germline V gene encodes CDR1 SGHVS and CDR2 FNYEAQ. The germline V and J ends were trimmed by 3 bases and 3 bases, with 9 bases remaining between them.

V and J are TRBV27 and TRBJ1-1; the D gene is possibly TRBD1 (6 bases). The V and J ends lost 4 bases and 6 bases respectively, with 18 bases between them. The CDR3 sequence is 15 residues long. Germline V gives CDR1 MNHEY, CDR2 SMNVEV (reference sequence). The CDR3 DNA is TGTGCCAGCAGTTACTCAGTCGGGGGCCAACCTGAAGCTTTCTTT. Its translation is CASSYSVGGQPEAFF.

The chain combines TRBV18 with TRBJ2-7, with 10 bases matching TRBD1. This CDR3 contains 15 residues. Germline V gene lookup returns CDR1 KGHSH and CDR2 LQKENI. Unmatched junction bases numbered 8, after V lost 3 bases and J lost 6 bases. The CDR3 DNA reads TGTGCCAGCTCACCTGCCGGGACAGGGGTAGGCGAGCAGTACTTC. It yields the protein CASSPAGTGVGEQYF.

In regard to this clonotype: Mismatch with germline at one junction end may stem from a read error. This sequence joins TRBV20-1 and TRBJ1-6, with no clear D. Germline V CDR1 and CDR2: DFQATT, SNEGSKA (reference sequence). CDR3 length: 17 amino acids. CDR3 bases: TGCAGTGCTAGACCCCAAGACCGGAGCTCCTATATTTCACCCCTCCACTTT. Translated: CSARPQDRSSYISPLHF.

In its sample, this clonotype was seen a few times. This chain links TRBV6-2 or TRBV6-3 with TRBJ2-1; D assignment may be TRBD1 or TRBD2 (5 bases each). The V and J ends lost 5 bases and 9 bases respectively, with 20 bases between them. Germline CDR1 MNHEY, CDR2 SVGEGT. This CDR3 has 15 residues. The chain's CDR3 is CASSPYRDGRGEQFF. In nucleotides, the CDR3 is TGTGCCAGCAGTCCTTACCGGGACGGTCGAGGTGAGCAGTTCTTC.

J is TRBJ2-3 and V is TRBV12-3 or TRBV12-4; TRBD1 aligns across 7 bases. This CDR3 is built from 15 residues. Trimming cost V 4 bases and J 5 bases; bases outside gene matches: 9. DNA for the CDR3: TGTGCCAGCAGTTCTCCCCGGGACAGTAAAGATACGCAGTATTTT. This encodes CASSSPRDSKDTQYF.

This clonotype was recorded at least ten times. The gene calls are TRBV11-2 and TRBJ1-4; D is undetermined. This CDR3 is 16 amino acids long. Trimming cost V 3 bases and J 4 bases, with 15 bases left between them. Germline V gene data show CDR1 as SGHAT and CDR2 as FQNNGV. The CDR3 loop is CASSFDSATLNEKLFF. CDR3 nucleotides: TGTGCCAGCAGCTTCGATAGCGCGACTCTTAATGAAAAACTGTTTTTT.

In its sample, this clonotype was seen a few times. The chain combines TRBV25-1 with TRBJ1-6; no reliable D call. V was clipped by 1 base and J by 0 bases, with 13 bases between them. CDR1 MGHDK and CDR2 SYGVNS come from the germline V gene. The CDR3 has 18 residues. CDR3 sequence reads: CASSEWRGTSSYNSPLHF. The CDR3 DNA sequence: TGTGCCAGCAGTGAATGGAGAGGTACGAGCTCCTATAATTCACCCCTCCACTTT. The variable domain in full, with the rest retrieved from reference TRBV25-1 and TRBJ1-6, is EADIYQTPRYLVIGTGKKITLECSQTMGHDKMYWYQQDPGMELHLIHYSYGVNSTEKGDLSSESTVSRIRTEHFPLTLESARPSHTSQYLCASSEWRGTSSYNSPLHFGNGTRLTVT.

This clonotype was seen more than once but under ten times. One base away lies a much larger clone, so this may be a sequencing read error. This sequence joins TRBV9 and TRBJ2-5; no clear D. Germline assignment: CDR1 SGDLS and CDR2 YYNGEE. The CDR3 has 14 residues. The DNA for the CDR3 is TGTGCCAGCAGCCCAGAGTTAGTGCAAGAGATCCAGTACTTC. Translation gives CASSPELVQEIQYF.

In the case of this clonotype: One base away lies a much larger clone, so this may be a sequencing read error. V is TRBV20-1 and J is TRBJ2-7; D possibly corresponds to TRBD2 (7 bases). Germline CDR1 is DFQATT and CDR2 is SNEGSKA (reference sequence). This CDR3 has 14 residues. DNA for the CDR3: TGCAGTGCTAGAGGTCCGGGGGGCTCCTACGAGCAGCACTTC. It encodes CSARGPGGSYEQHF.

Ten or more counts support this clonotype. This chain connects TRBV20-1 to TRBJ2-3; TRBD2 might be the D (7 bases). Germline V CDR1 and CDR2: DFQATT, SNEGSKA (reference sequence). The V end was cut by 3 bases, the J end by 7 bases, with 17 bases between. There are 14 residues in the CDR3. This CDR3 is CSARDPGGRYTQYF. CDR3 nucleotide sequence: TGCAGTGCTAGGGACCCGGGGGGCCGTTATACGCAGTATTTT.

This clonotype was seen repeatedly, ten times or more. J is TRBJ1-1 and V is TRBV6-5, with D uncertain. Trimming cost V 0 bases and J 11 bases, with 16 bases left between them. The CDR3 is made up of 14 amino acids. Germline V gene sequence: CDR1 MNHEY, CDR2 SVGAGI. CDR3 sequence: CASSYSVDGREAFF. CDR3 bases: TGTGCCAGCAGTTACTCTGTGGATGGGAGAGAGGCTTTCTTT.

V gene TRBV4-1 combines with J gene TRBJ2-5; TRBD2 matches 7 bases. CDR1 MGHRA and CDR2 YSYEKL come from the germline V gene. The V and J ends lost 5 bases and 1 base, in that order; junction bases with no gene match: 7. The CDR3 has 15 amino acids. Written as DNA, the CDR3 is TGCGCCAGCAGCTCCTTCCCTAGCGGCCAAGAGACCCAGTACTTC. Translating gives CASSSFPSGQETQYF.